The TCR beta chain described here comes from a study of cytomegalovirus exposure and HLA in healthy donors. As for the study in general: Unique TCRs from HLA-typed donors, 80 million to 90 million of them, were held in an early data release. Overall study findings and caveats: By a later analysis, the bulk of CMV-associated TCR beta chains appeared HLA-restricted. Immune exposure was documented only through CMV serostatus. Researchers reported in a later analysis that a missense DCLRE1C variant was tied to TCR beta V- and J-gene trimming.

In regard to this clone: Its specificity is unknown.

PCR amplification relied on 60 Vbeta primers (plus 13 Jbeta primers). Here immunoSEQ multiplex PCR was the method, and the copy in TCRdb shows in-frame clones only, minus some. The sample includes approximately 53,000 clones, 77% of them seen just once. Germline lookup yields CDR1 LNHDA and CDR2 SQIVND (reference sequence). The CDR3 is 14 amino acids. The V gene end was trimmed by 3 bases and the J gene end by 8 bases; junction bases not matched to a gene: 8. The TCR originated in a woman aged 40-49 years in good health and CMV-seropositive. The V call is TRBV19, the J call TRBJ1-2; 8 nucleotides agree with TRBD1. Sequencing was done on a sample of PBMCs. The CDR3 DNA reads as TGTGCCAGTAGTATCGGACAGGGAGTGGGGGGCTACACCTTC. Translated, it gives CASSIGQGVGGYTF.